This section outlines one T cell receptor beta chain sequence together with its context. The V end lost 3 bases, the J end lost 4 bases, and 15 bases lay between the germline ends. Germline loops: CDR1 MNHEY, CDR2 SMNVEV (reference sequence). The CDR3 extends over 15 amino acids. This sample is part of a study of blood T cell repertoires in COVID-19. Study background: Sample material is recorded as cDNA or gDNA derived from T cells, B-cell-depleted T cells, or PBMCs.

Sequencing was performed with immunoSEQ multiplex PCR; in TCRdb, only in-frame clones are kept and a portion is missing. Of 140,000 or so clones in the sample, about 87% were seen once. Patients of the Seattle cohort, enrolled during active infection, were followed longitudinally. The chain employs TRBV27 and TRBJ1-2, with no clear D. This receptor was taken from a human donor with COVID-19, enrolled during active disease. The donor label of this sample is uncertain. Specimen: peripheral blood. The CDR3 protein is CASSFMTGGVYGYTF. CDR3 DNA sequence: TGTGCCAGCAGTTTTATGACCGGCGGCGTCTATGGCTACACCTTC.